This is a list of T cell receptor beta chains from one sample in a study of cytomegalovirus exposure and HLA in healthy donors. Generated by immunoSEQ multiplex PCR, the TCRdb table keeps only in-frame clones and is missing some. This sample has approximately 150,000 clones, with around 80% found just once. Sequenced: PBMCs. The receptors stem from a man aged 18 to 30 in good health and CMV-seronegative. Each CDR3 is given with its conserved first and last residue. The D gene is left open where the match is weak. Not every row has a clone size; where given, it reads once, few, many or a size class.

D gene	V gene	J gene	clone size	CDR3 DNA	CDR3 protein
NA	TRBV7-2	TRBJ1-1	NA	TGTGCCAGCAGTCTAGTTACTGAAGCTTTCTTT	CASSLVTEAFF
NA	TRBV28	TRBJ1-3	NA	TGTGCCAGCAACCGGGGAGTCTTTGGAAACACCATATATTTT	CASNRGVFGNTIYF
TRBD1	TRBV4-2	TRBJ1-2	few	TGTGCCAGCAGCCAAGCGGACAGGCCGTCGGGCTCTGGCTACACCTTC	CASSQADRPSGSGYTF
NA	TRBV6-6	TRBJ2-5	NA	TGTGCCAGCAGGTCGGCAGGGGGGCCCCAAGAGACCCAGTACTTC	CASRSAGGPQETQYF
NA	TRBV30	TRBJ1-6	NA	TGTGCCTGGAGGGGGCCTCCTAATTCACCCCTCCACTTT	CAWRGPPNSPLHF
TRBD1	TRBV29-1	TRBJ1-2	NA	TGCAGCGTCCAGGGGGGCTATGGCTACACCTTC	CSVQGGYGYTF
NA	TRBV29-1	TRBJ2-7	once	TGCAGCGTTTACGGGAGCCACTACGAGCAGTACTTC	CSVYGSHYEQYF
NA	TRBV11-2	TRBJ2-5	NA	TGTGCCAGCAGCTTGAGTACGAGGACCCGCGGGGAGACCCAGTACTTC	CASSLSTRTRGETQYF
NA	TRBV5-6	TRBJ1-1	NA	TGTGCCAGCAGCCGCCCAGGGCGAAACACTGAAGCTTTCTTT	CASSRPGRNTEAFF
NA	TRBV6-6	TRBJ2-2	NA	TGTGCCAGCGCAGGACAGCGAGACACCGGGGAGCTGTTTTTT	CASAGQRDTGELFF
TRBD2	TRBV19	TRBJ2-1	NA	TGTGCCACCCTACGGACTAGCGGGGGGGCGGGTGAGCAGTTCTTC	CATLRTSGGAGEQFF
NA	TRBV2	TRBJ1-2	NA	TGTGCCAGCAGTGAAACCCGAGGACAGCCCCTCTATGGCTACACCTTC	CASSETRGQPLYGYTF
TRBD2	TRBV7-6	TRBJ2-1	NA	TGTGCCAGCAGCCCTTATAGCGGGAGGTACAATGAGCAGTTCTTC	CASSPYSGRYNEQFF
TRBD2	TRBV29-1	TRBJ2-1	NA	TGCAGCGTTGACGGGTCCGGGACTAGCGGGAGCTCCTACAATGAGCAGTTCTTC	CSVDGSGTSGSSYNEQFF
NA	TRBV7-2	TRBJ2-7	NA	TGTGCCAGCAGCTTAGGAGACGAGCAGTACTTC	CASSLGDEQYF
TRBD2	TRBV5-6	TRBJ2-7	NA	TGTGCCAGCAACCCGGGACTAGCGGGAGGAACGTACGAGCAGTACTTC	CASNPGLAGGTYEQYF
NA	TRBV28	TRBJ2-7	once	TGTGCCAGCACCCCCCACGATAGCGTACGCGAGCAGTACTTC	CASTPHDSVREQYF
TRBD2	TRBV10-3	TRBJ2-1	NA	TGTGCCATCAGTGCACTAGCGGAGTCCTACAATGAGCAGTTCTTC	CAISALAESYNEQFF
NA	TRBV7-2	TRBJ1-2	NA	TGTGCCAGCAGCCCCGACAGAAACTATGGCTACACCTTC	CASSPDRNYGYTF
TRBD2	TRBV15	TRBJ2-3	NA	TGTGCCACCAGCAGGACTAGCGGGATTTCAAATACGCAGTATTTT	CATSRTSGISNTQYF
TRBD1	TRBV7-2	TRBJ2-1	NA	TGTGCCAGCAGCTTCGGGACAGGGGGCTACAATGAGCAGTTCTTC	CASSFGTGGYNEQFF
TRBD1	TRBV6-1	TRBJ2-7	NA	TGTGCCAGCCGAATCCTGGGGACAGGCCTCTACGAGCAGTACTTC	CASRILGTGLYEQYF
NA	TRBV5-1	TRBJ2-7	NA	TGCGCCAGCAGCTTGGCCAGCGGCAGGACCTACGAGCAGTACTTC	CASSLASGRTYEQYF
TRBD1	TRBV10-3	TRBJ2-2	NA	TGTGCCATCAGTCCGACAGGGGGCAACACCGGGGAGCTGTTTTTT	CAISPTGGNTGELFF
TRBD2	TRBV27	TRBJ2-2	NA	TGTGCCAGCAGCCTACAACTAGCGGGGCTTAACACCGGGGAGCTGTTTTTT	CASSLQLAGLNTGELFF
NA	TRBV10-2	TRBJ1-5	few	TGCGCCAGCAGTGATTTCGGGGACAATCAGCCCCAGCATTTT	CASSDFGDNQPQHF
NA	TRBV19	TRBJ1-5	NA	TGTGCCAGTAGTGAAAGCTATAGCAATCAGCCCCAGCATTTT	CASSESYSNQPQHF
TRBD1	TRBV5-1	TRBJ1-2	NA	TGCGCCAGCAGCTTGCGGGACCCAGGGGGCCGGAGTGGCTACACCTTC	CASSLRDPGGRSGYTF
TRBD1	TRBV28	TRBJ1-4	NA	TGTGCCAGCAGTTTAGGACAGGGCGGTGAAAAACTGTTTTTT	CASSLGQGGEKLFF
NA	TRBV27	TRBJ1-2	NA	TGTGCCAGCAGTTTATCGAAGGCAGGTTTCCCCCATGGCTACACCTTC	CASSLSKAGFPHGYTF
NA	TRBV7-9	TRBJ2-1	NA	TGTTCCAGCAGCTTAGCGCTCAGTGATCTCCTCTTC	CSSSLALSDLLF
NA	TRBV27	TRBJ2-3	NA	TGTGCCAGCAGGGCTCAGGGGCGGTCGGCACGTCATACGCAGTATTTT	CASRAQGRSARHTQYF
TRBD2	TRBV11-3	TRBJ2-1	NA	TGTGCCAGCAGAGCCCGCGGGAGGGACAATGAGCAGTTCTTC	CASRARGRDNEQFF
TRBD1	TRBV2	TRBJ2-3	NA	TGTGCCAGCACCCCGAACGGTCGGGACGGACAGGGTAACCCAGATACGCAGTATTTT	CASTPNGRDGQGNPDTQYF
NA	TRBV7-8	TRBJ2-7	NA	TGTGCCAGCAGCTTCGACACAGCCTACGAGCAGTACTTC	CASSFDTAYEQYF
TRBD1	TRBV10-3	TRBJ1-2	once	TGTGCCATCAGTGTGGACAGGGGGTCTTTCGGCTACACCTTC	CAISVDRGSFGYTF
TRBD2	TRBV29-1	TRBJ2-7	NA	TGCAGCGTTGTAGCGGGGTACTCCTACGAGCAGTACTTC	CSVVAGYSYEQYF
NA	TRBV9	TRBJ2-1	NA	TGTGCCAGCAGCGTAGCTTTTAATGAGCAGTTCTTC	CASSVAFNEQFF
TRBD1	TRBV7-9	TRBJ1-1	once	TGTGCCAGCAGCTTTGGACAGGGGGACACTGAAGCTTTCTTT	CASSFGQGDTEAFF
TRBD1	TRBV10-3	TRBJ2-3	NA	TGTGCCATCGCTGGACAGGGGATTGGCACAGATACGCAGTATTTT	CAIAGQGIGTDTQYF
NA	TRBV9	TRBJ1-2	NA	TGTGCCAGCAGCGTAGACCCAGACTCGGTTAACTATGGCTACACCTTC	CASSVDPDSVNYGYTF
TRBD1	TRBV13	TRBJ1-2	NA	TGTGCCAGCAGCACCACAGGGGCGTCCGATGGCTACACCTTC	CASSTTGASDGYTF
TRBD1	TRBV7-2	TRBJ2-5	NA	TGTGCCAGCAGCTTAGTCAGGAGCAGGGGGGAGACCCAGTACTTC	CASSLVRSRGETQYF
NA	TRBV4-1	TRBJ1-1	NA	TGCGCCAGCAGCCAAGATCCGATCAGAATCGTGATGAACACTGAAGCTTTCTTT	CASSQDPIRIVMNTEAFF
NA	TRBV19	TRBJ1-1	few	TGTGCCAGTAGTCCCATGAACACTGAAGCTTTCTTT	CASSPMNTEAFF
NA	TRBV28	TRBJ2-5	few	TGTGCCAGCAGGGATGACTATAACCAAGAGACCCAGTACTTC	CASRDDYNQETQYF
NA	TRBV25-1	TRBJ1-4	NA	TGTGCCAGCAGTCGCCCGGGACTGAATAATGAAAAACTGTTTTTT	CASSRPGLNNEKLFF
TRBD1	TRBV13	TRBJ2-2	NA	TGTGCCAGCAGCTTGTTTGGACAGGGGGCCACCGGGGAGCTGTTTTTT	CASSLFGQGATGELFF
NA	TRBV27	TRBJ2-5	NA	TGTGCCAGCATAGAACAGGGTGGGAAGACCCAGTACTTC	CASIEQGGKTQYF
TRBD1	TRBV19	TRBJ2-1	few	TGTGCCAGTAGTATAAAACAGGGGGCCTCCTACAATGAGCAGTTCTTC	CASSIKQGASYNEQFF
TRBD1	TRBV19	TRBJ1-5	once	TGTGCCAGTAGTATACTCGGACAGGTAGCTAATCAGCCCCAGCATTTT	CASSILGQVANQPQHF
TRBD2	TRBV5-8	TRBJ2-2	NA	TGTGCCAGCAGCTGGACTAGCGGGAGGGAGCTGTTTTTT	CASSWTSGRELFF
NA	TRBV7-9	TRBJ2-5	NA	TGTGCCAGCAGCTTAGGGGTCACCTCGGAGGAGACCCAGTACTTC	CASSLGVTSEETQYF
NA	TRBV4-3	TRBJ2-7	few	TGCGCCAGCAGCCAAGAACAGCGGCTGGTGTACGAGCAGTACTTC	CASSQEQRLVYEQYF
TRBD2	TRBV6-1	TRBJ2-2	NA	TGTGCCAGCAACCTAGCGGGGAACACCGGGGAGCTGTTTTTT	CASNLAGNTGELFF